The T cell receptor (beta chain) under discussion was sequenced for a study of cytomegalovirus exposure and HLA in healthy donors. The germline V gene encodes CDR1 SGHAT and CDR2 FQNNGV. This CDR3 is built from 14 residues. After removal of 6 bases from V and 4 bases from J, the junction contained 6 bases not matched to a gene. Healthy bone marrow donors formed the donor group. Notes on the study in general: Within an earlier analysis, most TCR beta V segments proved productive either about 87% or about 30% of the time. Rare sequences made up most TCRs, while some public TCRs were found in many donors. Reportedly, diagnosis of cytomegalovirus status by the classifier showed high specificity and sensitivity.

Remarks on this clone: Its target is not known.

PCR was performed using 60 Vbeta and 13 Jbeta primers. Sequencing was performed with immunoSEQ multiplex PCR; in TCRdb, only in-frame clones are kept and a portion is missing. The sample has some 120,000 clones; about 8% are singletons. This clonotype originated in a woman in her 40s in good health and CMV-seropositive. The sample was PBMCs. The gene calls are TRBV11-2 and TRBJ2-5; 9 bases line up with TRBD2. The CDR3 spells CASRDRSGGETQYF. The DNA of the CDR3 is TGTGCCAGCAGAGATCGTAGCGGGGGAGAGACCCAGTACTTC.